This T cell receptor (beta chain) stems from a study of shared clonotypes between healthy human individuals. In the study overall: Plates per donor: three CD4 naive, three CD4 memory, two CD8 naive, one CD8 memory. Study observations and caveats: A handful of donors held about 4.6% of naive CD4 clonotypes in common.

Profiled with immunoSEQ multiplex PCR; TCRdb holds only in-frame clones, not every one. The data show millions of clones, 85% to 95% seen once. Every donor, a Caucasian adult, lived in Nashville, Tennessee. Concerning this clone: Its antigen is still unknown.

The germline CDR1 and CDR2 sequences are SNHLY and FYNNEI. The CDR3 is made up of 15 amino acids. Trimming removed 5 bases from V and 1 base from J; junction bases left unmatched: 5. This TCR came from a man aged 18 to 30 in good health. The sample taken for sequencing was naive CD4+ T cells sorted from blood. This sample's subset: CD45RA+ positively selected. This chain connects TRBV2 to TRBJ2-5; 9 nucleotides line up with TRBD1. CDR3 amino acids: CASSLDRGAQETQYF. The CDR3, as DNA: TGTGCCAGCAGTCTGGACAGGGGTGCCCAAGAGACCCAGTACTTC.